These 29 T cell receptor beta chains were sequenced from one sample in a study of cytomegalovirus exposure and HLA in healthy donors. Using immunoSEQ multiplex PCR, the repertoire was profiled, and TCRdb retains in-frame clones only, with some absent. Among 200,000 to 250,000 clones listed, 90% to 95% were seen once. Sequencing was carried out using PBMCs. The receptors shown here come from a woman aged 18-29 years in good health and CMV-seronegative.

J is TRBJ2-1 and V is TRBV7-9; 7 bases are shared with TRBD1. The CDR3 totals 14 residues. Unmatched junction bases numbered 9, after V lost 8 bases and J lost 5 bases. Germline-derived CDR1 and CDR2 are SEHNR and FQNEAQ (reference sequence). Here the CDR3 DNA reads TGTGCCAGCCCAACAGGGGAAGGAAACAATGAGCAGTTCTTC. It encodes CASPTGEGNNEQFF.

This clone was seen only once. The chain links TRBV6-6 to TRBJ1-1, with D tentatively TRBD1 (6 bases). The CDR3 sequence is 13 residues long. From germline, CDR1 is MNHNY and CDR2 SVGAGI (reference sequence). The ends were cut back, 2 bases at V and 11 bases at J, with 15 bases in the middle. Here the CDR3 DNA reads TGTGCCAGCAGTTACGAGGGGGTTCTATTGGCTTTCTTT. Translating gives CASSYEGVLLAFF.

This rearrangement joins TRBV9 to TRBJ1-2; 9 bases map to TRBD1. V was clipped by 3 bases and J by 8 bases; unmatched bases: 8. CDR1 SGDLS and CDR2 YYNGEE come from the germline V gene. This CDR3 has 14 residues. The DNA for the CDR3 is TGTGCCAGCAGCGCGGGACAGGGTGGGTTGGGCTACACCTTC. Protein product: CASSAGQGGLGYTF.

J is TRBJ2-5 and V is TRBV4-2, with 10 bases fitting TRBD1. CDR3 length equals 19 residues. Unmatched junction bases numbered 16, after V lost 1 base and J lost 5 bases. In germline, CDR1 is LGHNA, CDR2 YNFKEQ. CDR3 bases: TGTGCCAGCAGCCAAGGAAACTTAATCAGACAGGGGGCAGGGGAGACCCAGTACTTC. Encoded protein: CASSQGNLIRQGAGETQYF.

The J gene is TRBJ2-7, the V gene TRBV5-6; D possibly corresponds to TRBD2 (6 bases). The V gene lost 3 bases and the J gene lost 2 bases, with 15 bases spanning the gap. The CDR3 totals 15 residues. Germline V gene sequence: CDR1 SGHDT, CDR2 YYEEEE. CDR3 nucleotide sequence: TGTGCCAGCAGCTCTACGGGAGTCTTCCCCTACGAGCAGTACTTC. Residues: CASSSTGVFPYEQYF.

V gene TRBV7-3 combines with J gene TRBJ2-5; the D gene is possibly TRBD1 (6 bases). The CDR3 is 15 amino acids. Germline V CDR1 and CDR2: SGHTA, FQGTGA. Trimming took off 0 bases at V and 5 bases at J, with 13 bases between the two ends. The CDR3 DNA is TGTGCCAGCAGCTTAACACAGGGTCTGGTGGAGACCCAGTACTTC. As protein: CASSLTQGLVETQYF.

The V gene is TRBV5-1, the J gene TRBJ2-7, with a weak D call TRBD1 (6 bases). Germline V CDR1 and CDR2: SGHRS, YFSETQ. The V gene lost 3 bases and the J gene lost 7 bases, with 14 bases spanning the gap. This CDR3 is built from 13 residues. In DNA, the CDR3 is TGCGCCAGCAGCTCAGGGGTTGAAGTGGAGCAGTACTTC. Translation: CASSSGVEVEQYF.

This clone was counted a few times. The chain links TRBV6-1 to TRBJ1-5; D is unclear. V was trimmed by 3 bases and J by 0 bases, leaving 9 bases between them. Looked up from germline, CDR1 is MNHNS and CDR2 is SASEGT. The CDR3 covers 15 residues. The CDR3 coding sequence is TGTGCCAGCAGTGACGGAGGATTTAGCAATCAGCCCCAGCATTTT. Protein product: CASSDGGFSNQPQHF.

The J gene is TRBJ2-7, the V gene TRBV10-1; a possible D gene is TRBD2 (6 bases). With 4 bases removed from V and 6 bases from J, the gap between germline ends came to 13 bases. Germline assignment: CDR1 WNHNN and CDR2 SYGVQD (reference sequence). This CDR3 is built from 13 residues. CDR3: CASSADLEGEQYF. CDR3 nucleotide sequence: TGCGCCAGCAGTGCTGACTTGGAGGGCGAGCAGTACTTC.

The chain uses TRBV27 and TRBJ2-2, with 11 bases fitting TRBD2. CDR1 is MNHEY and CDR2 is SMNVEV in the germline V gene (reference sequence). This CDR3 spans 15 amino acids. With 6 bases clipped from V and 7 bases from J, the junction kept 7 bases outside the gene matches. CDR3 in amino acids: CASRPLAGASGELFF. DNA for the CDR3: TGTGCCAGCAGGCCACTAGCGGGAGCGAGCGGGGAGCTGTTTTTT.

The V call is TRBV2, the J call TRBJ2-1, with 7 bases lining up with TRBD1. Germline-derived CDR1 and CDR2 are SNHLY and FYNNEI. V trimming: 9 bases; J trimming: 0 bases; junction bases outside the gene matches: 5. CDR3 length: 14 residues. CDR3 nucleotide sequence: TGTGCCAGTAGCCGGGACAGCTCCTACAATGAGCAGTTCTTC. Its translation is CASSRDSSYNEQFF.

The V and J genes are TRBV7-8 and TRBJ2-3; the match to TRBD2 covers 11 bases. This CDR3 has 16 residues. The trim removed 5 bases at V and 4 bases at J, leaving 8 bases unmatched. Germline values: CDR1 SGHVS, CDR2 FQNEAQ. CDR3 residues: CASSPAGLAVPDTQYF. The CDR3 coding sequence is TGTGCCAGCAGCCCAGCGGGACTAGCGGTACCAGATACGCAGTATTTT.

This clone was seen only once. The chain combines TRBV10-1 with TRBJ2-1, with TRBD2 matching 12 bases. There are 13 residues in the CDR3. CDR1 and CDR2 (germline): WNHNN, SYGVQD (reference sequence). V was clipped by 5 bases and J by 9 bases; unmatched bases: 2. CDR3 protein: CASSRTSGTEQFF. CDR3 sequence (DNA): TGCGCCAGCAGTCGGACTAGCGGGACTGAGCAGTTCTTC.

The chain combines TRBV18 with TRBJ1-2, with 7 bases that match TRBD1. Unmatched junction bases numbered 10, after V lost 2 bases and J lost 4 bases. In germline, CDR1 is KGHSH, CDR2 LQKENI. CDR3 length: 16 amino acids. CDR3 nucleotides: TGTGCCAGCTCACCAACTACGACAGGGTTACTCTATGGCTACACCTTC. It encodes CASSPTTTGLLYGYTF.

The chain carries TRBV15 and TRBJ1-2, with TRBD1 identical over 7 bases. The CDR3 consists of 17 residues. Looked up from germline, CDR1 is LNHNV and CDR2 is YYDKDF (reference sequence). V gave up 3 bases and J gave up 3 bases; unmatched junction bases: 13. The CDR3 sequence: CATSRGSGQALYYGYTF. The CDR3 nucleotides read TGTGCCACCAGCAGGGGCAGTGGACAGGCTTTGTACTATGGCTACACCTTC.

This rearrangement joins TRBV29-1 to TRBJ2-1; 7 bases agree with TRBD1. CDR1 is SQVTM, CDR2 ANQGSEA, per germline. V lost 5 bases and J lost 0; bases outside the gene matches: 4. This CDR3 has 14 amino acids. CDR3 DNA: TGCAGCGTTCATACAGGGGTCTCCTACAATGAGCAGTTCTTC. Amino acid sequence: CSVHTGVSYNEQFF.

This clone was observed a single time. The genes are TRBV5-4 and TRBJ2-1; 10 nucleotides match TRBD2. Germline CDR1 SGHNT, CDR2 YYREEE (reference sequence). With V trimmed by 0 bases and J by 8 bases, 5 bases remained unmatched. The CDR3 extends over 15 amino acids. In nucleotides, the CDR3 is TGTGCCAGCAGCTTGGGGGGGACTAGCGTCTATGAGCAGTTCTTC. Translated: CASSLGGTSVYEQFF.

This rearrangement joins TRBV7-6 to TRBJ2-2; a weak D match, TRBD1 (5 bases). Germline lookup yields CDR1 SGHVS and CDR2 FNYEAQ. This CDR3 region has 13 residues. V was clipped by 5 bases and J by 5 bases, with 9 bases between them. The CDR3 loop reads CASSLRETGELFF. CDR3 sequence (DNA): TGTGCCAGCAGCCTCAGGGAAACCGGGGAGCTGTTTTTT.

The chain employs TRBV5-4 and TRBJ1-1; no reliable D call. This CDR3 is built from 15 residues. Trimming removed 0 bases at V and 4 bases at J, with 13 bases between. Germline V gene sequence: CDR1 SGHNT, CDR2 YYREEE (reference sequence). This CDR3 reads CASSLESGRSTEAFF. As DNA, the CDR3 is TGTGCCAGCAGCTTGGAGTCGGGGAGAAGCACTGAAGCTTTCTTT.

This clone has more than one count but fewer than ten. The V gene is TRBV7-6, the J gene TRBJ1-5, with D uncertain. Trimming left V 2 bases short and J 5 bases short, with 4 bases between. The germline gives CDR1 SGHVS, CDR2 FNYEAQ. The CDR3 runs to 12 residues. CDR3 protein: CASSLPYQPQHF. The CDR3 bases are TGTGCCAGCAGCTTACCGTATCAGCCCCAGCATTTT.

This clone has only a few counts. V and J are TRBV19 and TRBJ2-7; D unresolved. From germline, CDR1 is LNHDA and CDR2 SQIVND (reference sequence). CDR3 length: 15 residues. Trimming removed 0 bases at V and 3 bases at J, with 12 bases between. The CDR3 is CASSIDQRSVYEQYF. CDR3 DNA: TGTGCCAGTAGTATAGACCAGCGTTCAGTCTACGAGCAGTACTTC.

This chain links TRBV7-3 with TRBJ2-7; the D is unclear. Germline-derived CDR1 and CDR2 are SGHTA and FQGTGA. The ends were cut back, 2 bases at V and 3 bases at J, with 17 bases in the middle. The CDR3 has 16 residues. This chain's CDR3 is CASSLSGSAAYYEQYF. The DNA of the CDR3 is TGTGCCAGCAGCTTATCCGGGTCTGCCGCCTACTACGAGCAGTACTTC.

In this sample, this clone turned up once. This chain links TRBV7-2 with TRBJ2-3; 8 nucleotides match TRBD2. V dropped 1 base and J dropped 1; count of bases not matched to a gene: 7. Looked up from germline, CDR1 is SGHTA and CDR2 is FQGNSA. The CDR3 contains 17 residues. The CDR3 DNA reads TGTGCCAGCAGCTTAGTAAGCCCCGGGGGGGGCACAGATACGCAGTATTTT. Translation gives CASSLVSPGGGTDTQYF.

The rearrangement links TRBV5-6 to TRBJ1-5; D ambiguous. V lost 4 bases to trimming and J lost 5 bases, with 10 bases between them. The CDR3 has 13 residues. Per germline, CDR1 SGHDT and CDR2 YYEEEE. The CDR3 DNA reads as TGTGCCAGCAGCAAAGAACGAGATCAGCCCCAGCATTTT. It translates to CASSKERDQPQHF.

This chain uses TRBV7-9 with TRBJ1-3, with 8 bases lining up with TRBD1. The V and J ends lost 5 bases and 3 bases, in that order; junction bases with no gene match: 6. The CDR3 is made up of 15 amino acids. In germline, CDR1 is SEHNR, CDR2 FQNEAQ (reference sequence). The CDR3 loop is CASSQDRGSGNTIYF. The CDR3 DNA is TGTGCCAGCAGCCAAGACAGGGGTAGTGGAAACACCATATATTTT.

The chain is built from TRBV9 and TRBJ2-7; D perhaps matches TRBD2 (5 bases). Germline V gene data show CDR1 as SGDLS and CDR2 as YYNGEE. The CDR3 totals 14 residues. Trimming removed 4 bases from V and 1 base from J, with 12 bases in between. The CDR3 spells CASSPQAGSYEQYF. In nucleotides, the CDR3 is TGTGCCAGCAGCCCCCAGGCGGGTTCCTACGAGCAGTACTTC.

This clone has just one count. The chain combines TRBV11-2 with TRBJ1-1; D unclear. Trimming took 1 base from V and 1 from J, leaving 7 bases between them. The CDR3 sequence is 14 residues long. Looked up from germline, CDR1 is SGHAT and CDR2 is FQNNGV. CDR3 residues: CASSLVTGNTEAFF. CDR3 coding DNA: TGTGCCAGCAGCTTAGTGACGGGGAACACTGAAGCTTTCTTT. Full variable domain (rest looked up from reference TRBV11-2 and TRBJ1-1): EAGVAQSPRYKIIEKRQSVAFWCNPISGHATLYWYQQILGQGPKLLIQFQNNGVVDDSQLPKDRFSAERLKGVDSTLKIQPAKLEDSAVYLCASSLVTGNTEAFFGQGTRLTVV.

The J gene is TRBJ2-3, the V gene TRBV11-3; the match to TRBD1 covers 8 bases. The germline gives CDR1 SGHNT, CDR2 YENEEA. V lost 5 bases to trimming and J lost 2 bases; unmatched junction nucleotides: 12. The CDR3 has 17 residues. The CDR3 DNA follows: TGTGCCAGCAGCCTTAGCCGGGACAGGTTTAACACAGATACGCAGTATTTT. Amino acid sequence: CASSLSRDRFNTDTQYF.

The chain couples TRBV28 to TRBJ2-2; the match to TRBD1 covers 8 bases. The CDR3 runs to 16 residues. Germline loops: CDR1 MDHEN, CDR2 SYDVKM. J gave up 6 bases and V 5 bases, and 11 bases lay outside the gene matches. Here the CDR3 DNA reads TGTGCCAGCAGTGCGGCATTGGACAGGGTGCCCGGGGAGCTGTTTTTT. Translation: CASSAALDRVPGELFF.